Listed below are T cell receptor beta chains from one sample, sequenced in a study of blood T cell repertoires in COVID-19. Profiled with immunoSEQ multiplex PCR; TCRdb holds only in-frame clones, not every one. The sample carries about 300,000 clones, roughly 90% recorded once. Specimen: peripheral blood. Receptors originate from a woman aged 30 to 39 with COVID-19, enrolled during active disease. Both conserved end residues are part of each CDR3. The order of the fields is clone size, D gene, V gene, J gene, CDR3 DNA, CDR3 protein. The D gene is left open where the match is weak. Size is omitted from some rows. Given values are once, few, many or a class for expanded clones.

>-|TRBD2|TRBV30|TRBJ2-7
TGTGCCTGGAGTGTAGCGGGGATCGAGCAGTACTTC
CAWSVAGIEQYF
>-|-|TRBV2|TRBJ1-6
TGTGCCAGCAGGCTCGACAGTTATAATTCACCCCTCCACTTT
CASRLDSYNSPLHF
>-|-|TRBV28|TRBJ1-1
TGTGCCACCCTACCCTATAGTCTCACTGAAGCTTTCTTT
CATLPYSLTEAFF
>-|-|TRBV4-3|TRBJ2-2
TGCGCCAGCAGCCAAGATTTTCGGAGTAGCACCGGGGAGCTGTTTTTT
CASSQDFRSSTGELFF
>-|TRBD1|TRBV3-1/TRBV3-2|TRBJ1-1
TGTGCCAGCAGCCACACCACAGGGGCCAACACTGAAGCTTTCTTT
CASSHTTGANTEAFF
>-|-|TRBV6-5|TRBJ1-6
TGTGCCAGCACCTTAGACGGACAGAGAAATTCACCCCTCCACTTT
CASTLDGQRNSPLHF
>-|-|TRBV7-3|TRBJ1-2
TGTGCCAGCAGCCCAATTGGAGTATCCGACGGCTACACCTTC
CASSPIGVSDGYTF
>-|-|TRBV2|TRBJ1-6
TGTGCCAGCTCAGGGGACTATAATTCACCCCTCCACTTT
CASSGDYNSPLHF
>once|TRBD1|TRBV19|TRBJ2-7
TGTGCCAGTAGTCCCGGGACAGGGCGCTACGAGCAGTACTTC
CASSPGTGRYEQYF
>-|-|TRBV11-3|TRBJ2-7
TGTGCCAGCAGCTCCCCCAGCGGCATCGAGCAGTACTTC
CASSSPSGIEQYF
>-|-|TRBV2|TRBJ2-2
TGTGCCAGCAGTGAGCAAGGACAGCGCACCGGGGAGCTGTTTTTT
CASSEQGQRTGELFF
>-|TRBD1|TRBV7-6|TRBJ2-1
TGTGCCAGCAGCTTTAGGGACAGGCCAATGACCGATAGGAATGAGCAGTTCTTC
CASSFRDRPMTDRNEQFF
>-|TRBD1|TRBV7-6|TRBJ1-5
TGTGCCAGCAGCTTAGCGTATGGAGGGGGCGCAGGTCAGCCCCAGCATTTT
CASSLAYGGGAGQPQHF
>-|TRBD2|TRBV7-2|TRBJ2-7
TGTGCCAGCAGCCCCCGGGGGGCTAGCGGGGGGAATAGCGAGCAGTACTTC
CASSPRGASGGNSEQYF
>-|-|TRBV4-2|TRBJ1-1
TGTGCCAGCAGCCAAGTCGGCAGGCTCACTGAAGCTTTCTTT
CASSQVGRLTEAFF
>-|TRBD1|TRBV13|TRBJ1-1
TGTGCCAGCAGCTACGGACAGGAAGTGGAAGCTTTCTTT
CASSYGQEVEAFF
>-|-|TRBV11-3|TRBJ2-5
TGTGCCAGCAGCTACGAATTCGACAGACAAGAGACCCAGTACTTC
CASSYEFDRQETQYF
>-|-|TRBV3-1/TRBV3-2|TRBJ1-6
TGTGCCAGCAGCCAAGAACGGTCCTATAATTCACCCCTCCACTTT
CASSQERSYNSPLHF
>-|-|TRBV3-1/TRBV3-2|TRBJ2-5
TGTGCCAGCAGCCGGACAGCCGCAAGTTTGTCCCAGTACTTC
CASSRTAASLSQYF
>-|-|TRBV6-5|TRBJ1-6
TGTGCCAGCAAGCAGGGGAATAATTCACCCCTCCACTTT
CASKQGNNSPLHF
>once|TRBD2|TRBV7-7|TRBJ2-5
TGTGCCAGCAGCTCTGCTCGAAGCGGGGGGACGGAGACCCAGTACTTC
CASSSARSGGTETQYF
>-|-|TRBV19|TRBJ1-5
TGTGCCAGTAGTATGGCGGGGGATAGCAATCAGCCCCAGCATTTT
CASSMAGDSNQPQHF
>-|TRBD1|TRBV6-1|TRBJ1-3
TGTGCCAGCAGTGAAACTCTTGGGACAGCTGGAAACACCATATATTTT
CASSETLGTAGNTIYF
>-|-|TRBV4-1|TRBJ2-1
TGCGCCAGCAGCCAAGAAGGCGGCTTGAGCTCCTACAATGAGCAGTTCTTC
CASSQEGGLSSYNEQFF
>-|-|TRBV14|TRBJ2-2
TGTGCCAGCAGCCACGGGGGAGTGGTCACCGGGGAGCTGTTTTTT
CASSHGGVVTGELFF
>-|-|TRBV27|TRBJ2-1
TGTGCCAGCAGTTTAAGCTGGACAGCTTACAATGAGCAGTTCTTC
CASSLSWTAYNEQFF
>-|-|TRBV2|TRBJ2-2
TGTGCCAGCAGTGGACACTCGAACACCGGGGAGCTGTTTTTT
CASSGHSNTGELFF
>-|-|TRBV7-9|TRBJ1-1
TGTGCCAGCGGGCCGGACTTAAGGACTGAAGCTTTCTTT
CASGPDLRTEAFF
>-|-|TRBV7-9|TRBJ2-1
TGTGCCAGCAGCCACCTAGCTTACAATGAGCAGTTCTTC
CASSHLAYNEQFF
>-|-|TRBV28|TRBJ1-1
TGTGCCAGCAGTTCCGTTGCATACCAGACACCGAACACTGAAGCTTTCTTT
CASSSVAYQTPNTEAFF
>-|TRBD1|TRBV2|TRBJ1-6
TGTGCCAGCAGGTCAGGGGGCACACCCCTCCACTTT
CASRSGGTPLHF
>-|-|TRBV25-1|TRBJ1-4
TGTGCCAGCAGTGCACAGGGAGGGCAAGAAAAACTGTTTTTT
CASSAQGGQEKLFF
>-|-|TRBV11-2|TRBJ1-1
TGTGCCAGCAGCCGAGGCCCTACCGAAGCTTTCTTT
CASSRGPTEAFF
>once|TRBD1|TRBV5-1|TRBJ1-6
TGCGCCAGCAGCTTAGGGGACAGGGTTGCACCCCTCCACTTT
CASSLGDRVAPLHF
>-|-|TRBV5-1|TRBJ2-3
TGCGCCAGCAGCTTAGTAGGCGGTAGCACAGATACGCAGTATTTT
CASSLVGGSTDTQYF
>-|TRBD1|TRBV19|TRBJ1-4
TGTGCCAGTGGGACAGGGGGGAGTGAAAAACTGTTTTTT
CASGTGGSEKLFF
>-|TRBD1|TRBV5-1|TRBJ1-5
TGCGCCAGCAGCTCGACAGGGGGAGGTCAGCCCCAGCATTTT
CASSSTGGGQPQHF
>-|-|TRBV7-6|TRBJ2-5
TGTGCCAGCAGCTTAGGATACTCCGAGACCCAGTACTTC
CASSLGYSETQYF
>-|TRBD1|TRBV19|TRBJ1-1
TGTGCCAGTAGTCCCGGACACAGGGGGCCGGGGGCTGAAGCTTTCTTT
CASSPGHRGPGAEAFF
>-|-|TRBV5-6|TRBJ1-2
TGTGCCAGCAGCGCGGGGCGGGCGGATTATGGCTACACCTTC
CASSAGRADYGYTF
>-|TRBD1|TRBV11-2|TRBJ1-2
TGTGCCACCAACATTGGGACAGGGGACGGCTACACCTTC
CATNIGTGDGYTF
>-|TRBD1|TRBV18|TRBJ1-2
TGTGCCAGCTCGCTAATTCAGGGGGACTATGGCTACACCTTC
CASSLIQGDYGYTF
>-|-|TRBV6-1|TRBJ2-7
TGTGCCAGCAGTGACCGGGACACCCAATCGACCAACTTC
CASSDRDTQSTNF
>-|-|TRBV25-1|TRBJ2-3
TGTGCCAGCAGTGTGCGGGGGCAGCTGAGGACAGATACGCAGTATTTT
CASSVRGQLRTDTQYF
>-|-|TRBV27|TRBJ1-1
TGTGCCAGAGATTTCCCACAGGGATTATGGGACACTGAAGCTTTCTTT
CARDFPQGLWDTEAFF
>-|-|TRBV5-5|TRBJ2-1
TGTGCCAGCAGCCTTTTGATGGTCAGAAACAATGAGCAGTTCTTC
CASSLLMVRNNEQFF
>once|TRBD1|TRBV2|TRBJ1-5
TGTGCCAGCAGCTGGACAGGGTCGGGCAATCAGCCCCAGCATTTT
CASSWTGSGNQPQHF
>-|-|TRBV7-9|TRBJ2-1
TGTGCCAGCAGCTTGCGCGACAATGAGCAGTTCTTC
CASSLRDNEQFF
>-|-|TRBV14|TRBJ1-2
TGTGCCAGCAGCCAGAGTGATTCGAACTATGGCTACACCTTC
CASSQSDSNYGYTF
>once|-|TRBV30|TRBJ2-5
TGTGCCTGGAGACGGGTCCCCGGGGAGACCCAGTACTTC
CAWRRVPGETQYF
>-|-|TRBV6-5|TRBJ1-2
TGTGCCAGCAGTAAACAACAGGGTTGGGACTATGGCTACACCTTC
CASSKQQGWDYGYTF
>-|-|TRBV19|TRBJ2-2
TGTGCCAGTAGAGCATACGCGAACACCGGGGAGCTGTTTTTT
CASRAYANTGELFF
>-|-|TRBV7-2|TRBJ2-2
TGTGCCAGCAGCTGGGGAGTCACCGGGGAGCTGTTTTTT
CASSWGVTGELFF
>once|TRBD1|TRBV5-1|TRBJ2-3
TGCGCCAGCAGCGATTACAGGGGCGGCACAGATACGCAGTATTTT
CASSDYRGGTDTQYF
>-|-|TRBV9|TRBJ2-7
TGTGCCAGCAGCGTGGGCGGAGGCTACTACGAGCAGTACTTC
CASSVGGGYYEQYF
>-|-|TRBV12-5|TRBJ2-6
TGTGCTAGTGGTTTCACACCTCGAGGGATCTCTGGGGCCAACGTCCTGACTTTC
CASGFTPRGISGANVLTF
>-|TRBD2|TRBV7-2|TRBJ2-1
TGTGCCAGCAGCCGGGACACTAGCGGTATGAATGAGCAGTTCTTC
CASSRDTSGMNEQFF
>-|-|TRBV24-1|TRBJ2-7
TGTGCCACCAGTGAGCATCGGGGCTCCTACGAGCAGTACTTC
CATSEHRGSYEQYF
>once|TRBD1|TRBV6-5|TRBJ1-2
TGTGCCAGCAGTCGGACAGGGTTGGGCTACACCTTC
CASSRTGLGYTF
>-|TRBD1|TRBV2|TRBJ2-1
TGTGCCAGCAGTGAAGCCCGACAGGGGGCATTCTTC
CASSEARQGAFF